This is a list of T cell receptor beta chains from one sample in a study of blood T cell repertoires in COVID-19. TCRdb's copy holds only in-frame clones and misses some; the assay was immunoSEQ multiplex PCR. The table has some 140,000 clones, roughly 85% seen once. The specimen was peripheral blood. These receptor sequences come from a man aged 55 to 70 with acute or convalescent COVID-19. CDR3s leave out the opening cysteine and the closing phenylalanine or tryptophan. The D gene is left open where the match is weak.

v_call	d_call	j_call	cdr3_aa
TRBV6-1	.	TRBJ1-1	ASSTPLAAGTEAF
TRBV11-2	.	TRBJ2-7	ASSPAPDGEQY
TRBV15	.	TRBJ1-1	ATSLGTLNTEAF
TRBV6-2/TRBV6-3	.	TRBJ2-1	ASSYSGRHNEQF
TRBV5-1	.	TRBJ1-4	ASSLTGSGEKLF
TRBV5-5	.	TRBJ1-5	ASSLIPRQPQH
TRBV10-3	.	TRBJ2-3	AISESAAQTQY
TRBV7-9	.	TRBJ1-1	ASSSSGRGMNTEAF
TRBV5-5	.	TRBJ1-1	ASSQWDSRDEAF
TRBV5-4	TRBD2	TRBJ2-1	ASTMSGVAYNEQF
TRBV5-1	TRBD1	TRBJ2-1	ASSPGQGYEQF
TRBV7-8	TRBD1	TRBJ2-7	ASSLAETGPYEQY
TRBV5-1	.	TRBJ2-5	ASSRSDHRLGETQY
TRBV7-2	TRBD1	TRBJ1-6	ASSARTGYNSPLH
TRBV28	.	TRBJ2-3	ASSVDSQSVQY
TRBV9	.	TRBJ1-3	ASSVLPVVSGNTIY
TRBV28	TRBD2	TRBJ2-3	ASSFRGRVADTQY
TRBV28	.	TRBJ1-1	ASSPTTGNTEAF
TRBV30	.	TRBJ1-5	AWSVHGGPSNQPQH
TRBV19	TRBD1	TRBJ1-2	ASSADRTNYGYT
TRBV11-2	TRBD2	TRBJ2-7	ASSLGSSGAYEQY
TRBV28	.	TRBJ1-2	ASSLLVGLTNYGYT
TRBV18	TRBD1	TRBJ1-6	ASSPGTGSNSPLH
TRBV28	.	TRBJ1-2	ASSSRGGAYGYT
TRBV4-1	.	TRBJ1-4	ASSQVQASRGNRGNEKLF
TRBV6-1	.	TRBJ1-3	ASSEAAGWTGNTIY
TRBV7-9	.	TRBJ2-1	ASSPGLPQVEQF
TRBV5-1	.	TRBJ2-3	ASSGGFTDTQY
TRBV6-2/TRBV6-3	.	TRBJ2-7	ASSPPPVSSSYEQY
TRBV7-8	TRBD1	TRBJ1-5	ASSLRGHRDNQPQH